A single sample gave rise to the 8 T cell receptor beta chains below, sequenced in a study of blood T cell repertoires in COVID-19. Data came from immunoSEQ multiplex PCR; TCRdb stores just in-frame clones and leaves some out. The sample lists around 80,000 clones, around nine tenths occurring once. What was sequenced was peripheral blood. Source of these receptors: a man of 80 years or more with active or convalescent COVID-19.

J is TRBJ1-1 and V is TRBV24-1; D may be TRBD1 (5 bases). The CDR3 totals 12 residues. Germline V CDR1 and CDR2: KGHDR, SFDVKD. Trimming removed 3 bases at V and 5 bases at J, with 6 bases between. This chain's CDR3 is CATSDRGTEAFF. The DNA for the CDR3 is TGTGCCACCAGTGATCGGGGGACTGAAGCTTTCTTT.

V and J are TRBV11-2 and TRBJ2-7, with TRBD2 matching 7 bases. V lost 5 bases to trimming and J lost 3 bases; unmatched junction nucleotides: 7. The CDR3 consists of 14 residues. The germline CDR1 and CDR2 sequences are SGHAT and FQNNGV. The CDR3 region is CASSTGLGNYEQYV. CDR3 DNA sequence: TGTGCCAGCAGCACCGGACTAGGGAACTACGAGCAGTACGTC.

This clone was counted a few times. CDR3 sequence (DNA): TGTGCCAGCAATCCCGCCCGGGGTACTGAAGCTTTCTTT. This sequence encodes CASNPARGTEAFF. J is TRBJ1-1 and V is TRBV2, with D hard to call. Looked up from germline, CDR1 is SNHLY and CDR2 is FYNNEI. The V end lost 7 bases, the J end lost 5 bases, and 14 bases lay between the germline ends. This CDR3 contains 13 residues.

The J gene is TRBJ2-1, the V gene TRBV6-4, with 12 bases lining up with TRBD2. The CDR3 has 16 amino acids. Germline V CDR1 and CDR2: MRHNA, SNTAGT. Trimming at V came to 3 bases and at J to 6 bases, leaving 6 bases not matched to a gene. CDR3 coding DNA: TGTGCCAGCAGTGATTCCCTAGCGGGGGGGTTCAATGAGCAGTTCTTC. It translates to CASSDSLAGGFNEQFF.

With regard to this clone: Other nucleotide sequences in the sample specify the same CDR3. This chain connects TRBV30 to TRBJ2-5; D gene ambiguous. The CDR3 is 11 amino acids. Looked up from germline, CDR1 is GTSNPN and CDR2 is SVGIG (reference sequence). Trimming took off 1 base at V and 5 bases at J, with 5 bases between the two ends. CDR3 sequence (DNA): TGTGCCTGGAGTGCCCAGGAGACCCAGTACTTC. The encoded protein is CAWSAQETQYF.

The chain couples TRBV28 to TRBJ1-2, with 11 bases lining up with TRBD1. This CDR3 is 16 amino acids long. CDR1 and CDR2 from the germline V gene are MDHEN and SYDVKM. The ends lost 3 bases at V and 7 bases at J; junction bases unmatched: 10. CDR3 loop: CASSLIRTGGAGGYTF. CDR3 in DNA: TGTGCCAGCAGTTTGATCCGGACAGGGGGCGCTGGTGGCTACACCTTC.

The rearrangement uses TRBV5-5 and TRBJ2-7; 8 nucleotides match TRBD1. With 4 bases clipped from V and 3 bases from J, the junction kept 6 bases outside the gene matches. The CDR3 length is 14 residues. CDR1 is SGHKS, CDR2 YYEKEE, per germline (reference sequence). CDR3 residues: CASSQGQGFYEQYV. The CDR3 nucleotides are TGTGCCAGCAGCCAAGGACAGGGTTTCTACGAGCAGTACGTC.

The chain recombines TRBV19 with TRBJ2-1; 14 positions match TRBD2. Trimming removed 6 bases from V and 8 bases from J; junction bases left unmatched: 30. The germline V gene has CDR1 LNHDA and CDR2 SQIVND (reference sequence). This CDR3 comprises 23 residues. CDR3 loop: CASSKDTTRWIGTSGSRGDEQFF. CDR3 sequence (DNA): TGTGCCAGTAGCAAAGACACAACCCGGTGGATTGGGACTAGCGGGAGTCGGGGAGATGAGCAGTTCTTC.